A selection of T cell receptor beta chains follows, all from one sample in a study of blood T cells in healthy people across ages. TCRdb called the 5' RACE reads again in MiXCR, with one record for every CDR3 protein. The sample includes about 1.1 million distinct CDR3 sequences, 35% to 40% of them seen just once. Sequenced material: blood. The receptors come from a man younger than 35 in good health. Each CDR3 is given with its conserved first and last residue.

15 TRBJ2-3 TRBV5-1 CASSSSPGSTDTQYF
14 TRBJ2-5 TRBV9 CASGTDTLQETQYF
15 TRBJ2-3 TRBV20-1 CSARGPGDGTDTQYF
13 TRBJ1-1 TRBV6-2/TRBV6-3 CASINRGPTEAFF
19 TRBJ2-2 TRBV4-3 CASSQDLAGAFTRTGELFF
17 TRBJ2-4 TRBV7-2 CASSLRPSGGALDIQYF
16 TRBJ1-4 TRBV4-3 CASSQTLQGTREKLFF
15 TRBJ1-6 TRBV20-1 CSCIGQRSYNSPLHF
14 TRBJ1-1 TRBV7-3 CASSLGGKGTGAFF
14 TRBJ1-2 TRBV29-1 CSVTTGEANYGYTF
17 TRBJ2-1 TRBV12-3/TRBV12-4 CASSLVGKGAGYNEQFF
15 TRBJ2-7 TRBV5-1 CASSPRDSRAYEQYF
11 NA TRBV20-1 CSLIWQETQYF
13 TRBJ1-1 TRBV6-5 CASLNRGKTEAFF
12 TRBJ2-7 TRBV12-3/TRBV12-4 CAIGRDLGEQYF
16 TRBJ1-2 TRBV18 CASSQGQGFLDYGYTF
15 TRBJ1-5 TRBV7-2 CASSTSGQPNQPQHF
16 TRBJ1-5 TRBV27 CASKDSGGLVNQPQHF
18 TRBJ2-2 TRBV7-2 CASSLVGMAGRATGGLFF
14 TRBJ2-7 TRBV7-3 CASSPGLVVNEQYF
14 TRBJ2-5 TRBV11-2 CASNRDRLQETQYF
16 TRBJ2-5 TRBV28 CASSLWLAGTQETQYF
16 TRBJ2-1 TRBV7-3 CASSLTVGSIYNERFF
12 TRBJ2-2 TRBV20-1 CSARTGTGELFF
15 TRBJ2-7 TRBV5-8 CASSYRRQGSYEQYF
14 TRBJ2-3 TRBV2 CASSREAHTDTQYF
14 TRBJ1-2 TRBV20-1 CSAYTGSPEGGYTF
13 TRBJ1-6 TRBV4-1 CASSGQTNSPLHF
15 TRBJ1-1 TRBV6-5 CASSRHRPRSTEAFF
15 TRBJ2-1 TRBV4-2 CASSQGSDQDNEQFF
16 TRBJ2-3 TRBV7-2 CASSFLAGGHTDTQYF
15 TRBJ1-4 TRBV4-1 CASSQGGQANEKLFF
14 TRBJ2-1 TRBV2 CASSAGLGYNEQFF
15 TRBJ1-5 TRBV20-1 CSARGTGYSNQPQHF
15 TRBJ2-1 TRBV29-1 CSVKMTTGDDDEQFF
16 TRBJ1-2 TRBV6-2/TRBV6-3 CASRTGSYTRNYGYTF
18 TRBJ2-7 TRBV6-2/TRBV6-3 CASSPDRDSNHFTKEQYF
15 TRBJ1-1 TRBV6-2/TRBV6-3 CASSLSRGRGTEAFF
15 TRBJ1-1 TRBV7-2 CASSLGLVLNTEAFF
16 TRBJ2-7 TRBV6-6 CASRSTIKGSYNEQYF
12 TRBJ1-4 TRBV29-1 CSVGRGGEKLFF
15 TRBJ2-7 TRBV7-2 CASSLAHSSTHEQYF
15 TRBJ2-3 TRBV5-1 CASSLGQDRTDTQYF